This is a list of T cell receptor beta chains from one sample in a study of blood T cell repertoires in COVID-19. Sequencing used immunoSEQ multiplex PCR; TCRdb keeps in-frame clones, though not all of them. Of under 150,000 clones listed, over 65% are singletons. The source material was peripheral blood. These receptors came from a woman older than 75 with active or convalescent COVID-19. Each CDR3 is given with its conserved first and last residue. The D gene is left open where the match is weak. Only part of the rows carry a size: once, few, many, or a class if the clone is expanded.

CDR3nt: TGTGCCAGCAGTCTCCCCCCCGGGACAGGGACCGGGGAGCTGTTTTTT
CDR3aa: CASSLPPGTGTGELFF
v_gene: TRBV2
abundance: .
j_gene: TRBJ2-2
d_gene: TRBD1

CDR3nt: TGTGCCAGCGGGCAGCTTAATGAAAAACTGTTTTTT
CDR3aa: CASGQLNEKLFF
v_gene: TRBV14
abundance: .
j_gene: TRBJ1-4
d_gene: .

CDR3nt: TGTGCCAGCAGCTTAGAGTACAGGGTAACTGAAGCTTTCTTT
CDR3aa: CASSLEYRVTEAFF
v_gene: TRBV11-2
abundance: .
j_gene: TRBJ1-1
d_gene: .

CDR3nt: TGTGCCAGCAGCTTAAGTGCAGGTTCTGCCGGGGAGCTGTTTTTT
CDR3aa: CASSLSAGSAGELFF
v_gene: TRBV7-3
abundance: .
j_gene: TRBJ2-2
d_gene: .

CDR3nt: TGTGCCTGGAGTGGGACAGGGCGCGGTAATTCACCCCTCCACTTT
CDR3aa: CAWSGTGRGNSPLHF
v_gene: TRBV30
abundance: .
j_gene: TRBJ1-6
d_gene: TRBD1

CDR3nt: TGTGCCAGTAGTAACCGCCGACGACAGACCTACGAGCAGTACTTC
CDR3aa: CASSNRRRQTYEQYF
v_gene: TRBV19
abundance: .
j_gene: TRBJ2-7
d_gene: .

CDR3nt: TGTGCCAGCAGTTTCAACAGGGGGCTGGGAGAGACCCAGTACTTC
CDR3aa: CASSFNRGLGETQYF
v_gene: TRBV6-5
abundance: .
j_gene: TRBJ2-5
d_gene: TRBD1

CDR3nt: TGTGCCAGTACCGTACAGGGGGCAGGTTCACCCCTCCACTTT
CDR3aa: CASTVQGAGSPLHF
v_gene: TRBV19
abundance: .
j_gene: TRBJ1-6
d_gene: TRBD1

CDR3nt: TGTGCCAGCAGCCAGGGCCCTGCTTCGGCAGATACGCAGTATTTT
CDR3aa: CASSQGPASADTQYF
v_gene: TRBV3-1/TRBV3-2
abundance: .
j_gene: TRBJ2-3
d_gene: .

CDR3nt: TGTGCCAGCAGCGTAGGAGGGAGCGGTTATGGCTACACCTTC
CDR3aa: CASSVGGSGYGYTF
v_gene: TRBV9
abundance: .
j_gene: TRBJ1-2
d_gene: .

CDR3nt: TGTGCCAGTGCGAGCTCCTATAATTCACCCCTCCACTTT
CDR3aa: CASASSYNSPLHF
v_gene: TRBV19
abundance: once
j_gene: TRBJ1-6
d_gene: .

CDR3nt: TGTGCCAGCAGCTCATACAGGGGGTTAGGCGGGGAGCTGTTTTTT
CDR3aa: CASSSYRGLGGELFF
v_gene: TRBV11-2
abundance: once
j_gene: TRBJ2-2
d_gene: TRBD1

CDR3nt: TGTGCCAGCAGCTCCGAGGAGGGGCGATCGTCTGGCTACACCTTC
CDR3aa: CASSSEEGRSSGYTF
v_gene: TRBV7-9
abundance: once
j_gene: TRBJ1-2
d_gene: .

CDR3nt: TGTGCCATCAGTGGCAGGGCGGGGTACACTGAAGCTTTCTTT
CDR3aa: CAISGRAGYTEAFF
v_gene: TRBV10-3
abundance: .
j_gene: TRBJ1-1
d_gene: .

CDR3nt: TGTGCCAGCACCCGGACGGGGGTTTCCTACAATGAGCAGTTCTTC
CDR3aa: CASTRTGVSYNEQFF
v_gene: TRBV7-2
abundance: .
j_gene: TRBJ2-1
d_gene: .

CDR3nt: TGTGCCAGCAGCGGACGATCGCGGGGCCCTCCCTACGAGCAGTACTTC
CDR3aa: CASSGRSRGPPYEQYF
v_gene: TRBV3-1/TRBV3-2
abundance: .
j_gene: TRBJ2-7
d_gene: .

CDR3nt: TGTGCCAGCAGTGAAAATGCGGGGAGGAACTACGAGCAGTACTTC
CDR3aa: CASSENAGRNYEQYF
v_gene: TRBV6-1
abundance: .
j_gene: TRBJ2-7
d_gene: .

CDR3nt: TGTGCCAGCAGCTTACTGGGAGGGATTGGTACAGATACGCAGTATTTT
CDR3aa: CASSLLGGIGTDTQYF
v_gene: TRBV7-9
abundance: few
j_gene: TRBJ2-3
d_gene: TRBD2

CDR3nt: TGTGCCAGTAGTATAGTATCGGGGGGCCCATCCCATGAGCAGTTCTTC
CDR3aa: CASSIVSGGPSHEQFF
v_gene: TRBV19
abundance: once
j_gene: TRBJ2-1
d_gene: .

CDR3nt: TGTGCCAGCAGTAACGGGGGGCCCCTGGAGCAGTACTTC
CDR3aa: CASSNGGPLEQYF
v_gene: TRBV6-2/TRBV6-3
abundance: .
j_gene: TRBJ2-7
d_gene: .

CDR3nt: TGTGCCAGCAGTTTAGGGACAGGGGGGGCGGATGGCTACACCTTC
CDR3aa: CASSLGTGGADGYTF
v_gene: TRBV27
abundance: few
j_gene: TRBJ1-2
d_gene: TRBD1

CDR3nt: TGTGCCAGTAGTACAAAGAGAGACAGGGGCCATCAGCCCCAGCATTTT
CDR3aa: CASSTKRDRGHQPQHF
v_gene: TRBV19
abundance: few
j_gene: TRBJ1-5
d_gene: TRBD1

CDR3nt: TGCGCCAGCAGCCAAGATCTCTTAGGCAGGGTCGGTTCACCCCTCCACTTT
CDR3aa: CASSQDLLGRVGSPLHF
v_gene: TRBV4-3
abundance: .
j_gene: TRBJ1-6
d_gene: .

CDR3nt: TGTGCCAGCAGAAAGGGGTTCACTGAAGCTTTCTTT
CDR3aa: CASRKGFTEAFF
v_gene: TRBV6-5
abundance: .
j_gene: TRBJ1-1
d_gene: .

CDR3nt: TGTGCCAGCAGGAGCGGCACGGGAGACACTGAAGCTTTCTTT
CDR3aa: CASRSGTGDTEAFF
v_gene: TRBV7-3
abundance: .
j_gene: TRBJ1-1
d_gene: .

CDR3nt: TGCGCCAGCAGCCAAGGACAGGGGAGAAACACTGAAGCTTTCTTT
CDR3aa: CASSQGQGRNTEAFF
v_gene: TRBV4-3
abundance: .
j_gene: TRBJ1-1
d_gene: TRBD1

CDR3nt: TGCGCCAGCAGCCCTTCCCCCCGGGGACAGGGGGTCTACAATGAGCAGTTCTTC
CDR3aa: CASSPSPRGQGVYNEQFF
v_gene: TRBV4-1
abundance: once
j_gene: TRBJ2-1
d_gene: TRBD1

CDR3nt: TGTGCCAGCTCACGGGGACAGGGCGGAAACACTGAAGCTTTCTTT
CDR3aa: CASSRGQGGNTEAFF
v_gene: TRBV18
abundance: .
j_gene: TRBJ1-1
d_gene: TRBD1

CDR3nt: TGTGCCAGCAGTGACTCGGTAGGGGCGAGCTACAATGAGCAGTTCTTC
CDR3aa: CASSDSVGASYNEQFF
v_gene: TRBV6-4
abundance: .
j_gene: TRBJ2-1
d_gene: .

CDR3nt: TGCGCCAGCAGCCAAGAACAGGGGTGGGACCAGCCCCAGCATTTT
CDR3aa: CASSQEQGWDQPQHF
v_gene: TRBV4-1
abundance: .
j_gene: TRBJ1-5
d_gene: TRBD1

CDR3nt: TGTGCCAGCAGCGAGGGACAGGGGGGGTCACCCCTCCACTTT
CDR3aa: CASSEGQGGSPLHF
v_gene: TRBV2
abundance: .
j_gene: TRBJ1-6
d_gene: TRBD1

CDR3nt: TGTGCCAGCAGCCTCACCAGGCCGGGACAGGCTGAAGCTTTCTTT
CDR3aa: CASSLTRPGQAEAFF
v_gene: TRBV11-2
abundance: .
j_gene: TRBJ1-1
d_gene: TRBD1

CDR3nt: TGCGCCAGCAGTGAGGTGTGGGGCGGCTCTGGAAACACCATATATTTT
CDR3aa: CASSEVWGGSGNTIYF
v_gene: TRBV10-2
abundance: .
j_gene: TRBJ1-3
d_gene: .

CDR3nt: TGTGCCAGCAGCCAAGAGATAGCAACGCCGGATAATTCACCCCTCCACTTT
CDR3aa: CASSQEIATPDNSPLHF
v_gene: TRBV4-2
abundance: .
j_gene: TRBJ1-6
d_gene: .

CDR3nt: TGTGCCAGTAGGGCCGGGACAGCAAACGACGGCTACACCTTC
CDR3aa: CASRAGTANDGYTF
v_gene: TRBV19
abundance: .
j_gene: TRBJ1-2
d_gene: TRBD1

CDR3nt: TGCGCCAGCAGAGGGGGACAGGGGATTCAGCCCCAGCATTTT
CDR3aa: CASRGGQGIQPQHF
v_gene: TRBV10-2
abundance: .
j_gene: TRBJ1-5
d_gene: TRBD1